These T cell receptor beta chains were read from a single sample in a study of blood T cell repertoires in COVID-19. The data were produced by immunoSEQ multiplex PCR, yet TCRdb's version contains in-frame clones alone and is incomplete. The data show about 47,000 clones, around 81% seen once. Sequencing was done on a sample of peripheral blood. The receptors were sampled from a man between 65 and 80 years old with active COVID-19. The CDR3 runs from the conserved cysteine through the conserved F or W. The D gene is left open where the match is weak. Clone size is given for some rows only: seen once, a few or many times, or a class if the clone is expanded.

len	abundance	v_gene	d_gene	j_gene	CDR3nt	CDR3aa
15	-	TRBV6-4	-	TRBJ2-6	TGTGCCAGCAGGATCCCGGTGGCTGGGGCCAACGTCCTGACTTTC	CASRIPVAGANVLTF
13	-	TRBV20-1	-	TRBJ2-2	TGCAGTGCTAGTAGCCCCAACACCGGGGAGCTGTTTTTT	CSASSPNTGELFF
14	-	TRBV5-4	TRBD1	TRBJ2-7	TGTGCCAGCAGCACCACAGGGGGCTCCTACGAGCAGTACTTC	CASSTTGGSYEQYF
13	-	TRBV7-9	TRBD1	TRBJ2-1	TGTGCCAGCAGCTCTGGACAGGGCAATGAGCAGTTCTTC	CASSSGQGNEQFF
15	-	TRBV7-8	TRBD2	TRBJ2-3	TGTGCCAGCAGCTTTATGCGGGGGGGGACAGATACGCAGTATTTT	CASSFMRGGTDTQYF
15	-	TRBV18	TRBD1	TRBJ1-3	TGTGCCAGCTCCGAGGGACAGGGTTCTGGAAACACCATATATTTT	CASSEGQGSGNTIYF
13	-	TRBV2	-	TRBJ2-3	TGTGCCAGCAGTGGCCAGGGGCAGGGGACGCAGTATTTT	CASSGQGQGTQYF
15	-	TRBV19	-	TRBJ1-5	TGTGCCAGTAGTCAATACGCGAATAGCAATCAGCCCCAGCATTTT	CASSQYANSNQPQHF
16	-	TRBV19	TRBD1	TRBJ1-5	TGTGCCAGTAGTATCGGGCAGGGGGCGCCGAATCAGCCCCAGCATTTT	CASSIGQGAPNQPQHF
12	-	TRBV2	-	TRBJ2-7	TGTGCCAACGGACAAGGGCCCTACGAGCAGTACTTC	CANGQGPYEQYF
14	-	TRBV21-1	-	TRBJ1-2	TGTGCCAGCAGTGGGACACCTGCTAACTATGGCTACACCTTC	CASSGTPANYGYTF
14	once	TRBV2	TRBD1	TRBJ1-2	TGTGCCAGCAGTGGGGGGACAGGGGGTTATGGCTACACCTTC	CASSGGTGGYGYTF
16	-	TRBV5-4	-	TRBJ2-3	TGTGCCAGCAGCTTCAAACGGGATACTAGCACAGATACGCAGTATTTT	CASSFKRDTSTDTQYF
15	-	TRBV5-1	-	TRBJ1-5	TGCGCCAGCAGCTTGGCGGGGTCCGACACTCAGCCCCAGCATTTT	CASSLAGSDTQPQHF
16	-	TRBV4-1	TRBD2	TRBJ2-1	TGCGCCAGCAGCCCGACTAGCGGGGTCGATTACAATGAGCAGTTCTTC	CASSPTSGVDYNEQFF
16	-	TRBV6-5	TRBD1	TRBJ1-1	TGTGCCAGCAGTTACACAGGGACAGGGTGGGACACTGAAGCTTTCTTT	CASSYTGTGWDTEAFF
15	few	TRBV18	-	TRBJ1-5	TGTGCCAGCTCACCCGCAGGGAATAGCAATCAGCCCCAGCATTTT	CASSPAGNSNQPQHF
13	-	TRBV5-1	-	TRBJ2-2	TGCGCCAGCAAGTGGGGAGACACCGGGGAGCTGTTTTTT	CASKWGDTGELFF
14	few	TRBV19	TRBD1	TRBJ1-5	TGTGCCAGTAGTATGACAGGGGGCAATCAGCCCCAGCATTTT	CASSMTGGNQPQHF
13	once	TRBV30	TRBD1	TRBJ2-7	TGTGCCTTATCAGGGGGCAGTTCCTACGAGCAGTACTTC	CALSGGSSYEQYF
17	-	TRBV9	-	TRBJ2-2	TGTGCCAGCAGCGTAGCTCGGGACTTCAGAAACACCGGGGAGCTGTTTTTT	CASSVARDFRNTGELFF
15	-	TRBV30	-	TRBJ1-1	TGTGCCTGTAGCATACTCTCCTGGTCGGACACTGAAGCTTTCTTT	CACSILSWSDTEAFF
14	once	TRBV13	-	TRBJ1-2	TGTGCCAGCAGCCGCGGGGGGAACCCCTATGGCTACACCTTC	CASSRGGNPYGYTF
12	few	TRBV10-3	-	TRBJ2-1	TGTGCCATCAGTACTTTATACAATGAGCAGTTCTTC	CAISTLYNEQFF
14	-	TRBV29-1	TRBD1	TRBJ1-2	TGCAGCGTTGAAGATAGGGGACAGGGGGATGGCTACACCTTC	CSVEDRGQGDGYTF
16	-	TRBV4-2	TRBD1	TRBJ2-2	TGTGCCAGCAGCCAAGGGACAGGGGATTACACCGGGGAGCTGTTTTTT	CASSQGTGDYTGELFF
14	-	TRBV19	-	TRBJ1-1	TGTGCCAGTAGTATAGAGGCGGGGCACACTGAAGCTTTCTTT	CASSIEAGHTEAFF
14	-	TRBV4-3	-	TRBJ1-1	TGCGCCAGCAGCCAAGATGACCGGGGTCGGGAAGCTTTCTTT	CASSQDDRGREAFF
15	-	TRBV5-1	TRBD2	TRBJ2-2	TGCGCCAGCAGCTTAGGAGCGGGATCAACCGGGGAGCTGTTTTTT	CASSLGAGSTGELFF
15	-	TRBV7-9	-	TRBJ2-2	TGTGCCAGCAGCCCCGGTGGCGGCGGCACCGGGGAGCTGTTTTTT	CASSPGGGGTGELFF
16	-	TRBV6-2/TRBV6-3	-	TRBJ2-7	TGTGCCAGCAGTTTTACGACATGGGGCCCTTCCTACGAGCAGTACTTC	CASSFTTWGPSYEQYF
14	-	TRBV7-2	-	TRBJ1-5	TGTGCCAGCAGCTTTGGGCAGGGTAGTATGCCCCAGCATTTT	CASSFGQGSMPQHF
16	-	TRBV4-1	TRBD1	TRBJ1-5	TGCGCCAGCAGCCAACAGACAGGGGTTAGCAATCAGCCCCAGCATTTT	CASSQQTGVSNQPQHF
16	-	TRBV29-1	-	TRBJ2-5	TGCAGCGTTTTAAACGCTGGGAGGGGGACCGAAGAGACCCAGTACTTC	CSVLNAGRGTEETQYF
16	-	TRBV23-1	TRBD1	TRBJ1-1	TGCGCCAGCAGTCAGCCCGCCCAGCAGGGGGAGACTGAAGCTTTCTTT	CASSQPAQQGETEAFF
13	-	TRBV5-1	-	TRBJ1-1	TGCGCCAGCAGCACACAGGGAGGGACTGAAGCTTTCTTT	CASSTQGGTEAFF
13	few	TRBV5-1	-	TRBJ2-3	TGCGCCAGCAGCTTAAACAAAGCAGATACGCAGTATTTT	CASSLNKADTQYF
17	-	TRBV6-6	TRBD1	TRBJ2-3	TGTGCCAGCAGTCCGCCCACCGGGACAGCTAGCACAGATACGCAGTATTTT	CASSPPTGTASTDTQYF
16	-	TRBV15	TRBD2	TRBJ2-3	TGTGCCACCAGCAGGCTTCCTAGCGGGGGAGCAGATACGCAGTATTTT	CATSRLPSGGADTQYF
17	once	TRBV24-1	-	TRBJ2-1	TGTGCCACCAGTGACGTTTCAGGGACACGGGTGAGGAATGAGCAGTTCTTC	CATSDVSGTRVRNEQFF
13	many	TRBV19	TRBD1	TRBJ2-3	TGTGCCAGTACGGGACAGGGAGCAGATACGCAGTATTTT	CASTGQGADTQYF
18	-	TRBV7-3	TRBD1	TRBJ1-2	TGTGCCAGCAGCCCGTACCGGGACAGCGAGGCCTCCAACTATGGCTACACCTTC	CASSPYRDSEASNYGYTF
14	-	TRBV7-9	-	TRBJ2-3	TGTGCCAGCAGCTTATTTTCAGACACAGATACGCAGTATTTT	CASSLFSDTDTQYF
15	-	TRBV15	-	TRBJ1-3	TGTGCCACCAGCGTGTCGGCAGGTTCTGGAAACACCATATATTTT	CATSVSAGSGNTIYF
14	-	TRBV27	TRBD1	TRBJ2-2	TGTGCCAGCAAAAGACAGGGTAACACCGGGGAGCTGTTTTTT	CASKRQGNTGELFF
14	-	TRBV6-5	TRBD1	TRBJ1-1	TGTGCCAGCCTACCGGACAGGGGAGGGACTGAAGCTTTCTTT	CASLPDRGGTEAFF
15	-	TRBV14	-	TRBJ1-2	TGTGCCAGCAGCCAAGAGCTGGACAGCCGCAATGGCTACACCTTC	CASSQELDSRNGYTF
16	-	TRBV4-2	-	TRBJ2-7	TGTGCCAGCAGCCAAGAAGGACCTCGGGGGTTCCACGAGCAGTACTTC	CASSQEGPRGFHEQYF
14	-	TRBV19	-	TRBJ1-5	TGTGCCAGTAGAGACAGGAATAGCAATCAGCCCCAGCATTTT	CASRDRNSNQPQHF